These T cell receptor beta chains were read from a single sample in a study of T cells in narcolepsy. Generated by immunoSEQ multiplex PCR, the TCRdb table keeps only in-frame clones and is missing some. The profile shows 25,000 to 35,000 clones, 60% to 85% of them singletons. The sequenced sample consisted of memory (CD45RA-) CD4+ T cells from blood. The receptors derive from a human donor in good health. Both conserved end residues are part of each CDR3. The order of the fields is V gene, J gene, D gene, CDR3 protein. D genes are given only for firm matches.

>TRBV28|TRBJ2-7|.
CASSEPRARKGYEQYF
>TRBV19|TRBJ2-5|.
CASSMGGETQYF
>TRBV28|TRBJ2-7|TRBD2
CASRGGTSGNYEQYF
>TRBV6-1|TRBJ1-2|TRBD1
CASEQGEDYGYTF
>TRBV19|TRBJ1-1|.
CASAGQGGSEAFF
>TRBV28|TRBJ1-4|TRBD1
CASSSFQGARGKLFF
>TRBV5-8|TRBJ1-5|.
CASFTGMGSNQPQHF
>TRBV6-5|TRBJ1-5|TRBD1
CASSTLGTGNQPQHF
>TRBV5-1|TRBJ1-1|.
CASSLTFIGPDTEAFF
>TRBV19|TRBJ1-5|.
CASSIVGKGQPQHF
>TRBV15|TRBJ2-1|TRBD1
CATSRDRGHTEQFF
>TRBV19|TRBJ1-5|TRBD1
CASSLQTGMSNQPQHF
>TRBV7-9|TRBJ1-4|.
CASSRGREKLFF
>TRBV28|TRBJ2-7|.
CASTKAGALGEQYF
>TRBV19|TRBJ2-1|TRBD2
CASSIRTSVSSYNEQFF
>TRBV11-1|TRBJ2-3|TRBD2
CASSVLAGGGTQYF
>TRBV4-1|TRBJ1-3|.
CASTGHYRDNSGNTIYF
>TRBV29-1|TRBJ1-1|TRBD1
CSVPGTGGSFTEAFF
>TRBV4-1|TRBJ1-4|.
CASSLKGLADEKLFF
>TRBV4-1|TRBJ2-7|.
CASSHGTIRSYEQYF
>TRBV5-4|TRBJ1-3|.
CASSSGLGTSTGNTIYF
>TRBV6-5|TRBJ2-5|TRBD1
CASSPTGGRETQYF
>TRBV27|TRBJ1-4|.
CASRLQGGGEKLFF
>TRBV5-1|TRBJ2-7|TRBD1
CASSVTGPEQYF
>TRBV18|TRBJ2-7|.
CASSPNVGVYEQYF
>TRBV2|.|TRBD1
CASSRDSYEQYF
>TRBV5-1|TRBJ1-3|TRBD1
CASSPGTGANSGNTIYF
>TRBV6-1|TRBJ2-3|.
CASSSPDTDTQYF
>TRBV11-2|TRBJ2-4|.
CASSTYLGGLEYF
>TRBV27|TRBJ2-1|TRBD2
CASSFTGGPGEQFF
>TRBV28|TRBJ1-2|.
CASSLPGLRTGGYTF
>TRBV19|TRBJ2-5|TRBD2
CASSSRDRTSGGRSGETQYF
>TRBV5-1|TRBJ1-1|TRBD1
CASSPDRGRRVSEAFF
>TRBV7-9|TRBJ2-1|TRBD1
CASSPRMGQIYNEQFF
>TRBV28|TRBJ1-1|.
CASSLVGRSTEAFF
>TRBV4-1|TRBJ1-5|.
CASSPIDLGFLNQPQHF
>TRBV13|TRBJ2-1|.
CASSIRHGYYNEQFF
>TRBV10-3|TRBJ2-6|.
CAIHGSGANVLTF
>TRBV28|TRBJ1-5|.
CASSLSRGKGSNQPQHF
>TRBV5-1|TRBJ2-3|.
CASTLGLGSTDTQYF
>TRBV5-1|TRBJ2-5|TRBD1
CASHRDSQETQYF
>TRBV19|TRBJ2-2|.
CASSGDSGFAGELFF
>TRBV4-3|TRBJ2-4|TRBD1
CASSQDRLSGGIQYF
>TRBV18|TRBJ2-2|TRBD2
CASSPGLAGETGELFF
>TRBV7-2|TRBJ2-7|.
CASSEDRIHYEQYF
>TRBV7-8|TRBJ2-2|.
CASSLLRDTGELFF
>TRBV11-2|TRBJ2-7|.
CASSLSLIQYEQYF
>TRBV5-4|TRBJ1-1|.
CASSARSRANTEAFF
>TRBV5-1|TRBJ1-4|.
CASSLAGYGEKLFF
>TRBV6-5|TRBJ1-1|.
CASSYIPGMNTEAFF
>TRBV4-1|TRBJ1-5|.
CASSQVRGNQPQHF
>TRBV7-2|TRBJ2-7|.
CASSPGVLLEQYF
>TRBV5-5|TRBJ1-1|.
CASSWGRRNTEAFF
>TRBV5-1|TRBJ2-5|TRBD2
CASSSGLAVIRGETQYF